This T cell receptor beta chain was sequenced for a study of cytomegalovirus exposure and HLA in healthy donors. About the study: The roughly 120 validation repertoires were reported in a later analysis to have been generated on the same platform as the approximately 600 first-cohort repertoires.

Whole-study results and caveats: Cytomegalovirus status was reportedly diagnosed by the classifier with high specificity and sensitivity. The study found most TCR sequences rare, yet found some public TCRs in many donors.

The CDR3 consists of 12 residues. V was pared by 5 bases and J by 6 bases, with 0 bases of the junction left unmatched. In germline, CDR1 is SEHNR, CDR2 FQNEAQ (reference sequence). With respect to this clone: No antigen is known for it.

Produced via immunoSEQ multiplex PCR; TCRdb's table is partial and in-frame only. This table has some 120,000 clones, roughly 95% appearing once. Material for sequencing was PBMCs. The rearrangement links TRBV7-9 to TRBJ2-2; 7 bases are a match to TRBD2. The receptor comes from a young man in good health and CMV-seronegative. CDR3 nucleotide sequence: TGTGCCAGCAGCCGGGGGGCCGGGGAGCTGTTTTTT. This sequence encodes CASSRGAGELFF.